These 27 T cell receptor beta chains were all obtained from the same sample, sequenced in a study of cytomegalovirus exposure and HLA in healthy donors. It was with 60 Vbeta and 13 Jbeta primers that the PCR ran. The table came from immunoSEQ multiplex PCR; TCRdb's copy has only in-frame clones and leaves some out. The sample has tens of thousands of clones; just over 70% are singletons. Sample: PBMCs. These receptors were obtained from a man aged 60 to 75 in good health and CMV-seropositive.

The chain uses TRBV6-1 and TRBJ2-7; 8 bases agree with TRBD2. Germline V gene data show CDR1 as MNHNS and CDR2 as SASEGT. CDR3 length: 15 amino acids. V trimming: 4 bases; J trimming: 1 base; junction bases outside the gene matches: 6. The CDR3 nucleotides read TGTGCCAGCAGTGCGAGCGGGAGTCTGTCCTACGAGCAGTACTTC. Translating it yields CASSASGSLSYEQYF.

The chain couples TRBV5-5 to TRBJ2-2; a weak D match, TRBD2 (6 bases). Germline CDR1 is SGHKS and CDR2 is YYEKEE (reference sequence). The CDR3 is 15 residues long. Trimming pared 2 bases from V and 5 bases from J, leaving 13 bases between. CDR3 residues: CASSFTGTLTGELFF. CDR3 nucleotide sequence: TGTGCCAGCAGCTTTACCGGGACTCTTACCGGGGAGCTGTTTTTT.

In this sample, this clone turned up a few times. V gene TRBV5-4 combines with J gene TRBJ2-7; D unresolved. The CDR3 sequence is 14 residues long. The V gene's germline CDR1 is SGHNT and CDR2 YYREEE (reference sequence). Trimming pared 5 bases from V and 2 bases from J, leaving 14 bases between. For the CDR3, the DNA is TGTGCCAGCAGATCCGGGTTTTATCCCTACGAGCAGTACTTC. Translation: CASRSGFYPYEQYF.

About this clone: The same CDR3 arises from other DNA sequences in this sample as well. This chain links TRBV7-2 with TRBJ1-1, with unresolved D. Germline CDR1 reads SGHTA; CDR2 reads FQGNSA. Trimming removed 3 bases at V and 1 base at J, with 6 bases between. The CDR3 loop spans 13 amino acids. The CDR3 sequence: CASSFGRNTEAFF. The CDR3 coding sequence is TGTGCCAGCAGCTTTGGGAGGAACACTGAAGCTTTCTTT.

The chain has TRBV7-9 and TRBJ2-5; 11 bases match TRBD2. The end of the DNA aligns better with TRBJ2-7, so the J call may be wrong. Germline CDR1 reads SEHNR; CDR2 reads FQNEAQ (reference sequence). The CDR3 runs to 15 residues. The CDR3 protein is CASSSTGTSGYEQYF. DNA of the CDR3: TGTGCCAGCAGCTCAACCGGGACTAGCGGCTACGAGCAGTACTTC.

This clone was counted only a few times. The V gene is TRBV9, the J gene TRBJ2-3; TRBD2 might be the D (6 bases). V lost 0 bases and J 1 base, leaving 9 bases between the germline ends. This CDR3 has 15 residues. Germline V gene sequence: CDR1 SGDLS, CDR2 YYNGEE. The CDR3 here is CASSVDGSGTDTQYF. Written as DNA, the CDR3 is TGTGCCAGCAGCGTAGACGGGAGTGGCACAGATACGCAGTATTTT.

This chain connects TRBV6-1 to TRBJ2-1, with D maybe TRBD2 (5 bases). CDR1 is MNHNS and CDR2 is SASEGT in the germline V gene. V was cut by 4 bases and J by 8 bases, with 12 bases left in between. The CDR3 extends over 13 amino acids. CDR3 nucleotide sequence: TGTGCCAGCAGTGTTTGGCAGGACTATGAGCAGTTCTTC. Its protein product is CASSVWQDYEQFF.

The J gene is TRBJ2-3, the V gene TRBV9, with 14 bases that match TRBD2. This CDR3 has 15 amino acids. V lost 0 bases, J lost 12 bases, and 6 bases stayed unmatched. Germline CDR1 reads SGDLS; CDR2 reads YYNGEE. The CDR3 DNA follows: TGTGCCAGCAGCGTAGCGGGGACTAGCGGGGGCGCCCAGTATTTT. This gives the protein CASSVAGTSGGAQYF.

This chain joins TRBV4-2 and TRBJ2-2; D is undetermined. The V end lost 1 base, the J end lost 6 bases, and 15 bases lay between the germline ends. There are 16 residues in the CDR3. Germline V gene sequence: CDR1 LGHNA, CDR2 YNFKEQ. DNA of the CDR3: TGTGCCAGCAGCCAAGGTACCTCCGAGGTTCCCGGGGAGCTGTTTTTT. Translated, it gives CASSQGTSEVPGELFF.

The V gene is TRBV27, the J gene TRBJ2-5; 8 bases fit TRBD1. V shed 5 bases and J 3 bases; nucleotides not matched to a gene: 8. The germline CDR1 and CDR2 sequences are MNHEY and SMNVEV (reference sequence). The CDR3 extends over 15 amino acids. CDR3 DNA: TGTGCCAGCAGTCCCCGACGACAGGGGAAAGAGACCCAGTACTTC. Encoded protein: CASSPRRQGKETQYF.

The CDR3 is CASSPGIQNEKLFF. The CDR3 DNA reads TGTGCCAGCTCACCAGGAATACAGAATGAAAAACTGTTTTTT. The chain has TRBV18 and TRBJ1-4, with D uncertain. The CDR3 runs to 14 residues. The V end lost 2 bases, the J end lost 5 bases, and 9 bases lay between the germline ends. The germline gives CDR1 KGHSH, CDR2 LQKENI.

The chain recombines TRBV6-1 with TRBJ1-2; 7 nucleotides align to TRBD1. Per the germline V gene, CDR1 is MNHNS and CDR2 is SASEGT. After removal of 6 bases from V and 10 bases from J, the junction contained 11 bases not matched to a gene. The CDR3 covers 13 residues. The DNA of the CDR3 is TGTGCCAGCAGGACCCCACAGGGGTCGTTCTACACCTTC. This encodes CASRTPQGSFYTF.

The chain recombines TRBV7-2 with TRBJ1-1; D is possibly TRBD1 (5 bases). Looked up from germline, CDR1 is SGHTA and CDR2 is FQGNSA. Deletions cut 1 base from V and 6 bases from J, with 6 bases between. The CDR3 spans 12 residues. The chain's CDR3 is CASSLGGAEAFF. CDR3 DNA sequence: TGTGCCAGCAGCTTAGGGGGCGCTGAAGCTTTCTTT.

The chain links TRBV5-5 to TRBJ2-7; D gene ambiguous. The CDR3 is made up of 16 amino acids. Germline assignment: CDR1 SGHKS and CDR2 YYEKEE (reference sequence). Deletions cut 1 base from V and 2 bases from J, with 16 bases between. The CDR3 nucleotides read TGTGCCAGCAGCTTGCGTTACCGGCTAGACCCCTACGAGCAGTACTTC. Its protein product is CASSLRYRLDPYEQYF.

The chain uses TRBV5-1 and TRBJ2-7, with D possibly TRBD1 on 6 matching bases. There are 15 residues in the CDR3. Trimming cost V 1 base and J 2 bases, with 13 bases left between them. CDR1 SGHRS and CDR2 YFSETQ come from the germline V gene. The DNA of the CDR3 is TGCGCCAGCAGCTTGAGGACAGATGGTCCCTACGAGCAGTACTTC. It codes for CASSLRTDGPYEQYF.

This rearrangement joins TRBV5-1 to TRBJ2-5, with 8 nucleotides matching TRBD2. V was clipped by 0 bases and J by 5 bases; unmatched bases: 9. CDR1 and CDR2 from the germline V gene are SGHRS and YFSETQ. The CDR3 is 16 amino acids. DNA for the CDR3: TGCGCCAGCAGCTTGGCCGGGGGGGGGCAGGTGGAGACCCAGTACTTC. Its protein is CASSLAGGGQVETQYF. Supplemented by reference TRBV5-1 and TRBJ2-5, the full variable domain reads KAGVTQTPRYLIKTRGQQVTLSCSPISGHRSVSWYQQTPGQGLQFLFEYFSETQRNKGNFPGRFSGRQFSNSRSEMNVSTLELGDSALYLCASSLAGGGQVETQYFGPGTRLLVL.

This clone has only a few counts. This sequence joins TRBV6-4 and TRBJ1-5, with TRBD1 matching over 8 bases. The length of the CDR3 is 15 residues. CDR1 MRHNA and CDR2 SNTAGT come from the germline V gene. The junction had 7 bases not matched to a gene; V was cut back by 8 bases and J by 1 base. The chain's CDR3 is CASGYRGISNQPQHF. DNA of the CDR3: TGTGCCAGCGGGTACAGGGGGATAAGCAATCAGCCCCAGCATTTT.

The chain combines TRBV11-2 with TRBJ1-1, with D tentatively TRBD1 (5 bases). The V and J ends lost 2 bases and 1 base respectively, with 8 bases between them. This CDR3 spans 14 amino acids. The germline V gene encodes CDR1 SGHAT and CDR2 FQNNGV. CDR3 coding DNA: TGTGCCAGCAGCTTACAGGGAGGGAACACTGAAGCTTTCTTT. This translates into CASSLQGGNTEAFF. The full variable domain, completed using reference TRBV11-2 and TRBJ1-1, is EAGVAQSPRYKIIEKRQSVAFWCNPISGHATLYWYQQILGQGPKLLIQFQNNGVVDDSQLPKDRFSAERLKGVDSTLKIQPAKLEDSAVYLCASSLQGGNTEAFFGQGTRLTVV.

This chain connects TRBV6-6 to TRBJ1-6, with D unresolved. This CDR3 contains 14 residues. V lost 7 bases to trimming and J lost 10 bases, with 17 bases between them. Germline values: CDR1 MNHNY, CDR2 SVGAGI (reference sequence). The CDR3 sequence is CASTPGRIGSPLHF. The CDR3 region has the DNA TGTGCCAGCACCCCGGGAAGGATCGGATCACCCCTCCACTTT.

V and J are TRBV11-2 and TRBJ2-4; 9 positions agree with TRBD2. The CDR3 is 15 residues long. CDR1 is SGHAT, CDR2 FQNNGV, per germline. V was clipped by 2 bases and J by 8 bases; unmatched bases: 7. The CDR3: CASSLTGTSLDIQYF. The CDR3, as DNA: TGTGCCAGCAGCTTAACCGGGACTAGCTTAGACATTCAGTACTTC.

CDR3 sequence reads: CSVGQGAGYEQFF. CDR3 bases: TGCAGCGTTGGACAGGGGGCTGGATATGAGCAGTTCTTC. This chain uses TRBV29-1 with TRBJ2-1, with 10 bases lining up with TRBD1. The ends lost 4 bases at V and 8 bases at J; junction bases unmatched: 5. Germline-derived CDR1 and CDR2 are SQVTM and ANQGSEA. CDR3 size: 13 residues.

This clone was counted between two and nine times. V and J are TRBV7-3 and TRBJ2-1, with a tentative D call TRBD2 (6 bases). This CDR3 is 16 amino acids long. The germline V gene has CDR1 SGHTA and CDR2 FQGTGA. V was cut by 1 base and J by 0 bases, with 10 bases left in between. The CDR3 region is CASSLNRGSSYNEQFF. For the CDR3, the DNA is TGTGCCAGCAGCTTAAATCGGGGGAGCTCCTACAATGAGCAGTTCTTC.

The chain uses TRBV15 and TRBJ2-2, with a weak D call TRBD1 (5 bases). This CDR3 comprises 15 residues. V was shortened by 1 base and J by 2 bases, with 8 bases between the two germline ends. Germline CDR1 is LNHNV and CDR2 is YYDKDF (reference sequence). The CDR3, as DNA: TGTGCCACCAGCAGAGTAGACAGAAACACCGGGGAGCTGTTTTTT. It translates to CATSRVDRNTGELFF.

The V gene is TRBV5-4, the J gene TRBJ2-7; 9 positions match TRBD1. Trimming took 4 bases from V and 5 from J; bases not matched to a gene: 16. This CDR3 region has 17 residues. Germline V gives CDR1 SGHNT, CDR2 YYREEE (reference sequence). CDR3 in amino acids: CASSPEAGTGKPNEQYF. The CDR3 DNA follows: TGTGCCAGCAGCCCCGAGGCCGGGACAGGGAAACCGAACGAGCAGTACTTC.

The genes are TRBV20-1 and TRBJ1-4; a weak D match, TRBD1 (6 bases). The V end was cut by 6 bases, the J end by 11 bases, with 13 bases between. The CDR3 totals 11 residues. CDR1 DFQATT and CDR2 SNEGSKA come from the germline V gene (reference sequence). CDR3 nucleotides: TGCAGTGCCCGTGGACAGATTAAACTGTTTTTT. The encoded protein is CSARGQIKLFF.

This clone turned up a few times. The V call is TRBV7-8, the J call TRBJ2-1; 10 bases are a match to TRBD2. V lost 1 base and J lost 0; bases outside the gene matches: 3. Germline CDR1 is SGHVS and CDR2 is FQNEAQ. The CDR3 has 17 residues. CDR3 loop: CASSLGASGSSYNEQFF. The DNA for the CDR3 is TGTGCCAGCAGCTTAGGGGCTAGCGGGAGCTCCTACAATGAGCAGTTCTTC.

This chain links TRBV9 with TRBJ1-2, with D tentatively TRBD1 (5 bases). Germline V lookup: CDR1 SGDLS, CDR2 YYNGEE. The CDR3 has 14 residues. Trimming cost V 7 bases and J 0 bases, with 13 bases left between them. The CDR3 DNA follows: TGTGCCAGCGGAGGGGACCGAGCTAACTATGGCTACACCTTC. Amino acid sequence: CASGGDRANYGYTF.